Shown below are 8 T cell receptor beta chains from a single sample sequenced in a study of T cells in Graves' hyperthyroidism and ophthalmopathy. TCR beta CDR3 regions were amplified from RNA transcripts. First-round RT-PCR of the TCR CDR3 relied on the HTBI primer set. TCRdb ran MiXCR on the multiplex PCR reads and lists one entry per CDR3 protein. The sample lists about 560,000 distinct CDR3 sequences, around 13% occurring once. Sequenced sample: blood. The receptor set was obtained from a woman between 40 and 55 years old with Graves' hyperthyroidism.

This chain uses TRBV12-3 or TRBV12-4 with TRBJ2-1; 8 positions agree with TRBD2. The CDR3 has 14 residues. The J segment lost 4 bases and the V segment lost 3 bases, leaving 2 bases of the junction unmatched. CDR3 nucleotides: TGTGCCAGCAGTTTCCAGCGGGAGTACAATGAGCAGTTCTTC. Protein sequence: CASSFQREYNEQFF.

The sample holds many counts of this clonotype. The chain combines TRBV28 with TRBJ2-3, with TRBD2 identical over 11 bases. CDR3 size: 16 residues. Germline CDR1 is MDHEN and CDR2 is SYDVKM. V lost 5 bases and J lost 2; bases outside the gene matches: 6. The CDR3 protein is CASSPLAGVLTDTQYF. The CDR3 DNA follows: TGTGCCAGCAGTCCACTAGCGGGAGTTCTCACAGATACGCAGTATTTT.

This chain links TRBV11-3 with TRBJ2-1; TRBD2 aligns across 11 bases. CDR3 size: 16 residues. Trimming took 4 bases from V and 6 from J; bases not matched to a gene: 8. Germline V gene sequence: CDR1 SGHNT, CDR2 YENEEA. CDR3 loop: CASSSRLAGGGNEQFF. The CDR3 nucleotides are TGTGCCAGCAGCTCAAGGCTAGCGGGAGGCGGCAATGAGCAGTTCTTC.

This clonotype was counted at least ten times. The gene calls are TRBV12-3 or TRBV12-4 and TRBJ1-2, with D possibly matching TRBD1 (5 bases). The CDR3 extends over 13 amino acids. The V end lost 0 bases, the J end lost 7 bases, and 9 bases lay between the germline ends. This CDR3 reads CASSLAGVGGYTF. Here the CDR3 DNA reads TGTGCCAGCAGTTTAGCGGGGGTGGGTGGCTACACCTTC.

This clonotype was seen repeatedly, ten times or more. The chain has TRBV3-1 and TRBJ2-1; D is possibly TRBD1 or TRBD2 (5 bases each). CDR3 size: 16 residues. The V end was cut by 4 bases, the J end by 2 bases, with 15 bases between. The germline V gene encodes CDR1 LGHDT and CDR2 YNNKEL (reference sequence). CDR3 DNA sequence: TGTGCCAGCAGCCCCCCCGTGGTGGGACCCTACAATGAGCAGTTCTTC. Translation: CASSPPVVGPYNEQFF.

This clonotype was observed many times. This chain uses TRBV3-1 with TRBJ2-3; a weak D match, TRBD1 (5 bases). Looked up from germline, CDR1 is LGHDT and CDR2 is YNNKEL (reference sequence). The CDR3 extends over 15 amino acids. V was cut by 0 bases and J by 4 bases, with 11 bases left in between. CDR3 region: CASSQDWGPADTQYF. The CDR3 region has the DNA TGTGCCAGCAGCCAAGACTGGGGCCCGGCAGATACGCAGTATTTT.

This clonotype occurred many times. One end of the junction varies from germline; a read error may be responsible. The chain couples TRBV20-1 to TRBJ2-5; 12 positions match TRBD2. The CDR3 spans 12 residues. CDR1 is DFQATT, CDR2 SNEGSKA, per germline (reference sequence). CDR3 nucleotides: TGCAGTGCTAGAGGACTAGCGGGAGCACCGCACTTC. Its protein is CSARGLAGAPHF.

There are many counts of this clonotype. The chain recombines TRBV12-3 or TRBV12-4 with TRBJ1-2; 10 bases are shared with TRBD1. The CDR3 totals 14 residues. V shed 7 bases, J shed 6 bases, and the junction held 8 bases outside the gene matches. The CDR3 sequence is CASTKPGQGNGYTF. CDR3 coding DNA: TGTGCCAGCACCAAACCGGGACAGGGGAATGGCTACACCTTC.